This TCR beta chain is drawn from a study of cytomegalovirus exposure and HLA in healthy donors. Study as a whole: Approximately 200 million T cells yielded 117 million unique TCR beta sequences in earlier analysis.

CDR1 is SGHDT, CDR2 YYEEEE, per germline. Trimming stripped 0 bases from V and 7 bases from J, with 20 bases between. This CDR3 has 18 residues. Study-level findings and limits: Analysis was carried out at a later point, and it linked a missense DCLRE1C variant to TCR beta V- and J-gene trimming. Later analysis reportedly placed an Asian-associated ancestry cluster below the roughly 640-donor mean in N-insertions. TCR beta chains associated with HLA were, in a later analysis, more clonally expanded than equally common others.

In regard to this clone: The antigen is unknown.

PCR used 60 Vbeta primers and 13 Jbeta primers. Sequencing was performed with immunoSEQ multiplex PCR; in TCRdb, only in-frame clones are kept and a portion is missing. The data contain some 150,000 clones, roughly 79% of them seen just once; the ten biggest clones take up about 0.66%. This sequence originates from a male donor in good health and CMV-seronegative. The sequenced sample consisted of PBMCs. This chain links TRBV5-6 with TRBJ1-6, with no clear D. The CDR3 reads CASSLAGKGVWSNSPLHF. CDR3 nucleotide sequence: TGTGCCAGCAGCTTGGCCGGGAAAGGAGTGTGGAGCAATTCACCCCTCCACTTT. The full variable domain, its missing parts supplied by reference TRBV5-6 and TRBJ1-6, is DAGVTQSPTHLIKTRGQQVTLRCSPKSGHDTVSWYQQALGQGPQFIFQYYEEEERQRGNFPDRFSGHQFPNYSSELNVNALLLGDSALYLCASSLAGKGVWSNSPLHFGNGTRLTVT.